What follows are 21 T cell receptor beta chains derived from one specimen sequenced in a study of Ad26.COV2.S vaccination and SARS-CoV-2 variants (dated by TCRdb to 2020 to 2022). The library was obtained by the immunoSEQ multiplex PCR assay. TCRdb retrieved this table from immuneACCESS and kept in-frame rearrangements only. Not all clones are present; in checked studies, unresolved V genes account for under half, and no reason is known for the remainder. The sample includes over 450,000 clones, with nearly 90% observed a single time. Of the sample, 1.5% to 2% falls within the top ten clones. The treatment or condition label for this specimen denotes: over 15 received Ad26.COV2.S at low or high dose, single or two shots; about 5 received placebo; per-sample allocation not given. Repertoires of vaccine and placebo recipients were sequenced from samples collected on day 63 after the first injection.

The sample in question was peripheral blood, obtained in a trial of Ad26.COV2.S vaccine versus placebo. The receptors come from a person aged 18-65 years who received the Ad26.COV2.S COVID-19 vaccine or a placebo.

This sequence joins TRBV7-8 and TRBJ2-7, with D unresolved. The CDR3 consists of 14 residues. The V end was cut by 1 base, the J end by 2 bases, with 9 bases between. CDR1 SGHVS and CDR2 FQNEAQ come from the germline V gene. Here the CDR3 reads CASSLGSVPYEQYF. Here the CDR3 DNA reads TGTGCCAGCAGCTTAGGGTCGGTTCCCTACGAGCAGTACTTC.

V is TRBV6-5 and J is TRBJ2-7; weak D call: TRBD1 (6 bases). Looked up from germline, CDR1 is MNHEY and CDR2 is SVGAGI. V lost 1 base and J lost 3, with 10 bases in between. CDR3 length: 14 residues. CDR3 loop: CASSYLDRIYEQYF. Here the CDR3 DNA reads TGTGCCAGCAGTTACTTGGACAGAATCTACGAGCAGTACTTC.

Details on this clone: The sample has other DNA sequences that encode this CDR3 too. The chain has TRBV9 and TRBJ2-5; 8 bases agree with TRBD2. CDR1 and CDR2 (germline): SGDLS, YYNGEE. CDR3 length: 16 amino acids. The ends lost 0 bases at V and 1 base at J; junction bases unmatched: 5. The CDR3 is CASSVGLAGLQETQYF. The CDR3, as DNA: TGTGCCAGCAGCGTAGGTCTAGCGGGCCTCCAAGAGACCCAGTACTTC.

The chain couples TRBV3-1 (or the pseudogene TRBV3-2) to TRBJ1-2; TRBD1 is a possible D gene (6 bases). V lost 0 bases to trimming and J lost 3 bases, with 8 bases between them. Germline lookup yields CDR1 LGHDT and CDR2 YNNKEL (reference sequence). The CDR3 covers 14 residues. The CDR3 here is CASSQEDRHYGYTF. The CDR3 region has the DNA TGTGCCAGCAGCCAAGAAGACAGGCACTATGGCTACACCTTC.

DNA for the CDR3: TGTGCCAGCAGCCTAACCGGCTCAGCTCAAGAGACCCAGTACTTC. Translating gives CASSLTGSAQETQYF. V is TRBV4-2 and J is TRBJ2-5; D uncertain. This CDR3 region has 15 residues. Germline CDR1 reads LGHNA; CDR2 reads YNFKEQ. V was cut by 4 bases and J by 2 bases, with 14 bases left in between.

The chain recombines TRBV7-9 with TRBJ2-3; D is possibly TRBD2 (5 bases). The V and J ends lost 5 bases and 0 bases respectively, with 6 bases between them. Germline V gene sequence: CDR1 SEHNR, CDR2 FQNEAQ (reference sequence). This CDR3 is built from 13 residues. For the CDR3, the DNA is TGTGCCAGCAGCCAGCGGAGCACAGATACGCAGTATTTT. This codes for CASSQRSTDTQYF.

The V gene is TRBV7-8, the J gene TRBJ2-1; D ambiguous. From germline, CDR1 is SGHVS and CDR2 FQNEAQ. V lost 3 bases to trimming and J lost 0 bases, with 9 bases between them. CDR3 length: 15 residues. The CDR3 spells CASSFVALSYNEQFF. The CDR3 region has the DNA TGTGCCAGCAGCTTTGTTGCCCTCTCCTACAATGAGCAGTTCTTC.

The chain recombines TRBV5-8 with TRBJ1-6; D remains ambiguous. The CDR3 is made up of 16 amino acids. Germline V lookup: CDR1 SGHTS, CDR2 YDEGEE. V was trimmed by 0 bases and J by 0 bases, leaving 7 bases between them. CDR3 sequence: CASSLAGSSYNSPLHF. The CDR3 coding sequence is TGTGCCAGCAGCTTGGCCGGTAGCTCCTATAATTCACCCCTCCACTTT.

This clone has just one count. This rearrangement joins TRBV3-1 (or the pseudogene TRBV3-2) to TRBJ2-1; D unresolved. With 0 bases removed from V and 11 bases from J, the gap between germline ends came to 11 bases. The CDR3 runs to 13 residues. CDR1 is LGHDT, CDR2 YNNKEL, per germline (reference sequence). The CDR3 DNA is TGTGCCAGCAGCCAAGAAGGTGCCAAGAAGCAGTTCTTC. Protein sequence: CASSQEGAKKQFF.

In nucleotides, the CDR3 is TGTGCCAGCAGCATTGGTACAGGGAGGGAGACCCAGTACTTC. Its translation is CASSIGTGRETQYF. V is TRBV5-4 and J is TRBJ2-5; D could derive from TRBD1 or TRBD2 (6 bases each). V lost 4 bases, J lost 5 bases, and 15 bases lay in between. CDR3 length: 14 amino acids. Per the germline V gene, CDR1 is SGHNT and CDR2 is YYREEE (reference sequence).

The chain recombines TRBV28 with TRBJ1-4; D call uncertain. Germline lookup yields CDR1 MDHEN and CDR2 SYDVKM. The CDR3 sequence is 12 residues long. Trimming cost V 6 bases and J 1 base, with 3 bases left between them. The CDR3 spells CASSLTNEKLFF. The CDR3 coding sequence is TGTGCCAGCAGCCTAACTAATGAAAAACTGTTTTTT.

The rearrangement joins TRBV7-3 to TRBJ2-3; the D gene could be TRBD1 or TRBD2 (5 bases each). Germline CDR1 is SGHTA and CDR2 is FQGTGA. V lost 5 bases and J lost 3, with 18 bases in between. The CDR3 loop spans 16 amino acids. The DNA for the CDR3 is TGTGCCAGCAGCACTTGGGACCTAAAGAGGACAGATACGCAGTATTTT. Translating it yields CASSTWDLKRTDTQYF.

The CDR3: CASSRLGTGTGLIYEQYF. Written as DNA, the CDR3 is TGTGCCAGCTCAAGACTAGGAACCGGGACAGGCCTTATCTACGAGCAGTACTTC. The rearrangement joins TRBV19 to TRBJ2-7, with 8 bases lining up with TRBD1. This CDR3 spans 18 amino acids. V gave up 9 bases and J gave up 3 bases; unmatched junction bases: 22. Per the germline V gene, CDR1 is LNHDA and CDR2 is SQIVND (reference sequence).

The V call is TRBV7-3, the J call TRBJ1-1; D is unclear. V was trimmed by 0 bases and J by 0 bases, leaving 8 bases between them. Germline V CDR1 and CDR2: SGHTA, FQGTGA. This CDR3 contains 15 residues. CDR3 region: CASSLTGRLNTEAFF. The CDR3 DNA is TGTGCCAGCAGCTTAACCGGGAGGCTGAACACTGAAGCTTTCTTT.

The chain uses TRBV7-9 and TRBJ2-5; 10 nucleotides line up with TRBD2. This CDR3 region has 15 residues. The J segment lost 2 bases and the V segment lost 5 bases, leaving 5 bases of the junction unmatched. From germline, CDR1 is SEHNR and CDR2 FQNEAQ (reference sequence). The CDR3 region has the DNA TGTGCCAGCAGCCGGGGACTAGCGCGGCAAGAGACCCAGTACTTC. Its translation: CASSRGLARQETQYF.

This rearrangement joins TRBV3-1 (or the pseudogene TRBV3-2) to TRBJ2-5; D is undetermined. The V end lost 3 bases, the J end lost 5 bases, and 16 bases lay between the germline ends. The germline V gene has CDR1 LGHDT and CDR2 YNNKEL (reference sequence). The CDR3 totals 15 residues. The CDR3, as DNA: TGTGCCAGCAGCCACAGCACCCGTTCCTTGGAGACCCAGTACTTC. Protein sequence: CASSHSTRSLETQYF.

The chain carries TRBV14 and TRBJ2-5; TRBD1 matches 7 bases. Losses at the gene ends were 3 bases for V and 7 bases for J; bases not matched to a gene: 5. Germline lookup yields CDR1 SGHDN and CDR2 FVKESK. The CDR3 covers 13 residues. The CDR3: CASSQGTAWTQYF. CDR3 nucleotides: TGTGCCAGCAGCCAGGGGACAGCCTGGACCCAGTACTTC. Looking up the rest from reference TRBV14 and TRBJ2-5 gives the full variable domain: EAGVTQFPSHSVIEKGQTVTLRCDPISGHDNLYWYRRVMGKEIKFLLHFVKESKQDESGMPNNRFLAERTGGTYSTLKVQPAELEDSGVYFCASSQGTAWTQYFGPGTRLLVL.

This sequence joins TRBV30 and TRBJ2-7; D not resolved. This CDR3 has 14 amino acids. Germline V gives CDR1 GTSNPN, CDR2 SVGIG (reference sequence). The V end lost 0 bases, the J end lost 0 bases, and 9 bases lay between the germline ends. CDR3 residues: CAWSVVRYSYEQYF. The CDR3 bases are TGTGCCTGGAGTGTTGTCCGCTACTCCTACGAGCAGTACTTC.

CDR3 loop: CASSAIQGSSPLHF. CDR3 coding DNA: TGTGCCAGCAGCGCCATACAGGGTAGTTCACCCCTCCACTTT. The V and J genes are TRBV9 and TRBJ1-6; D is perhaps TRBD1 (6 bases). The CDR3 sequence is 14 residues long. Germline V gene data show CDR1 as SGDLS and CDR2 as YYNGEE. Trimming took 3 bases from V and 9 from J, leaving 13 bases between them.

This clone was observed a handful of times. The chain combines TRBV4-2 with TRBJ2-3; D ambiguous. The CDR3 runs to 12 residues. Per germline, CDR1 LGHNA and CDR2 YNFKEQ. Trimming took off 1 base at V and 4 bases at J, with 3 bases between the two ends. Here the CDR3 reads CASSQGADTQYF. CDR3 coding DNA: TGTGCCAGCAGCCAAGGGGCAGATACGCAGTATTTT.

V gene TRBV30 combines with J gene TRBJ1-1; weak D call: TRBD1 (5 bases). CDR3 length: 13 residues. V lost 4 bases and J lost 3, with 12 bases in between. Germline CDR1 GTSNPN, CDR2 SVGIG (reference sequence). CDR3 nucleotides: TGTGCCTGGAACACCGGGACCCACACTGAAGCTTTCTTT. It is translated as CAWNTGTHTEAFF.